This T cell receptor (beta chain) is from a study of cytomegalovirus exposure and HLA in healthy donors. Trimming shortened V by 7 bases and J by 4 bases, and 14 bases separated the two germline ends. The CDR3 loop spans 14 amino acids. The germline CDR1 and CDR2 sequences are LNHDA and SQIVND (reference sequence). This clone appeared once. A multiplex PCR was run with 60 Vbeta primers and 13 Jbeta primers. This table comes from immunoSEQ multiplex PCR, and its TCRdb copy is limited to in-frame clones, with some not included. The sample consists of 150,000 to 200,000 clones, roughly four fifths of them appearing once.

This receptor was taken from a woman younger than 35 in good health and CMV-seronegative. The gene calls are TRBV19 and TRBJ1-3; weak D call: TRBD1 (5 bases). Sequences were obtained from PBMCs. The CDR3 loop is CASKHGAGGNTIYF. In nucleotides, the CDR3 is TGTGCCAGTAAGCATGGGGCAGGAGGAAACACCATATATTTT.